Listed below are T cell receptor beta chains from one sample, sequenced in a study of blood T cell repertoires in COVID-19. Only in-frame clones appear in the TCRdb table, and some are missing; sequencing was by immunoSEQ multiplex PCR. The sample comprises approximately 260,000 clones, around 86% of which are singletons, and about 3.3% rests with the top ten. The specimen sequenced was PBMCs or T cells enriched from blood (not recorded which). The origin of the receptors is a woman in her 40s with acute COVID-19. Both conserved end residues are part of each CDR3. The D gene is left open where the match is weak. Size tells how often a clone was seen (once, few, many) or the class of an expanded clone, and some rows leave it out.

CDR3 DNA	CDR3 protein	D gene	J gene	clone size	V gene
TGTGCCAGCAGCTTATCGGGCAGGGGGGTCGTGGATGAGCAGTTCTTC	CASSLSGRGVVDEQFF	-	TRBJ2-1	-	TRBV11-2
TGTGCCTGGAGAGTAGCGGGAGTGTCCGAGCAGTACTTC	CAWRVAGVSEQYF	TRBD2	TRBJ2-7	-	TRBV30
TGTGCCAGCAGTTACTCGGGACAGGCGAACTTTGAAGCTTTCTTT	CASSYSGQANFEAFF	TRBD1	TRBJ1-1	-	TRBV6-5
TGTGCCAGCAGCCCGAGCGAGCGGGAGTTCAATGAGCAGTTCTTC	CASSPSEREFNEQFF	TRBD2	TRBJ2-1	-	TRBV3-1/TRBV3-2
TGTGCCAGCAGTAGGGCGGGTAATGAAAAACTGTTTTTT	CASSRAGNEKLFF	-	TRBJ1-4	-	TRBV27
TGTGCCACCGGAGGTGGGTATGGCTACACCTTC	CATGGGYGYTF	-	TRBJ1-2	few	TRBV2
TGTGCCAGCAGTTTTGGGACAGAAGCCTACGAGCAGTACTTC	CASSFGTEAYEQYF	TRBD1	TRBJ2-7	-	TRBV6-5
TGTGCCAGCACCTCGGCGGTGGCGGCTGGAAACACCATATATTTT	CASTSAVAAGNTIYF	-	TRBJ1-3	-	TRBV28
TGTGCCACCAGTGATTTGATGGGGGGGCTGCTCGGGGAGCTGTTTTTT	CATSDLMGGLLGELFF	-	TRBJ2-2	-	TRBV24-1
TGTGCCAGTAGTTCAATGCCCAGGGAGGGGCGGTTCTTC	CASSSMPREGRFF	TRBD2	TRBJ2-1	once	TRBV19
TGTGCCAGCAAAACTAGTTTCAGGGAGACCCAGTACTTC	CASKTSFRETQYF	-	TRBJ2-5	-	TRBV21-1
TGTGCCTGGAGCGCTAAGGGGGTTTCAGATACGCAGTATTTT	CAWSAKGVSDTQYF	-	TRBJ2-3	-	TRBV30
TGTGCCAGCAGCACCACCGGGGAAAGCACAGATACGCAGTATTTT	CASSTTGESTDTQYF	-	TRBJ2-3	-	TRBV7-9
TGTGCCAGCAGTCCGGGACAGGGCAACTATGGCTACACCTTC	CASSPGQGNYGYTF	TRBD1	TRBJ1-2	-	TRBV2
TGTGCCAGTTTCGCAGGGACAGGGACGGGCTACACCTTC	CASFAGTGTGYTF	TRBD1	TRBJ1-2	-	TRBV19
TGCGCCAGCGCCGGACAAGCGGGAGGGAGCGAGCAGTACTTC	CASAGQAGGSEQYF	TRBD2	TRBJ2-7	-	TRBV5-1
TGTGCCAGCAGCTTAGATAAGGCGGAAACGAACACCGGGGAGCTGTTTTTT	CASSLDKAETNTGELFF	-	TRBJ2-2	many	TRBV11-2
TGTGCCAGCAGATTGGACAGGTTGAACACTGAAGCTTTCTTT	CASRLDRLNTEAFF	TRBD1	TRBJ1-1	-	TRBV27
TGCAGTGCTCTGCGAGGAGAGACCCAGTACTTC	CSALRGETQYF	-	TRBJ2-5	many	TRBV20-1
TGCGCCAGCAGTGCCGGTGGCGAGCAGTACTTC	CASSAGGEQYF	-	TRBJ2-7	-	TRBV10-1
TGTGCCACCGATAGCGGGGGGGCCTACAATGAGCAGTTCTTC	CATDSGGAYNEQFF	TRBD2	TRBJ2-1	-	TRBV24-1
TGTGCCAGCAGCCGTCGGACAGCAATGAACACTGAAGCTTTCTTT	CASSRRTAMNTEAFF	-	TRBJ1-1	-	TRBV7-9
TGTGCCAGCAGGTTGGGACACACTGACACTGAAGCTTTCTTT	CASRLGHTDTEAFF	-	TRBJ1-1	-	TRBV7-8
TGTGCCAGCAGCGTGGACCAGTACGAGCAGTACTTC	CASSVDQYEQYF	-	TRBJ2-7	-	TRBV5-8
TGTGCCTGGAGTGTCTCGGTGTACGAGCAGTACTTC	CAWSVSVYEQYF	-	TRBJ2-7	-	TRBV30
TGTGCCAGCAGTTACTTTTTGGGGGGTTGGTACGAGCAGTACTTC	CASSYFLGGWYEQYF	-	TRBJ2-7	-	TRBV6-5
TGCAGCGTTGAAACGGACAGGGGAGCCGAAAAACTGTTTTTT	CSVETDRGAEKLFF	TRBD1	TRBJ1-4	-	TRBV29-1
TGCGCCAGCAACCCGACAGGTTCCTACAATGAGCAGTTCTTC	CASNPTGSYNEQFF	-	TRBJ2-1	-	TRBV4-1
TGCGCCAGCAGCCCAGTCGGGGTCTCAACTAATGAAAAACTGTTTTTT	CASSPVGVSTNEKLFF	-	TRBJ1-4	once	TRBV5-1
TGCAGCGTAGACCCGGGACATAACTATGGCTACACCTTC	CSVDPGHNYGYTF	-	TRBJ1-2	-	TRBV29-1
TGTGCCACCAGCACCGACGACAGGGGTAATTCACCCCTCCACTTT	CATSTDDRGNSPLHF	TRBD1	TRBJ1-6	few	TRBV15
TGTGCCAGCAGCGTCGGGACAGGGGAAAATGAGCAGTACTTC	CASSVGTGENEQYF	TRBD1	TRBJ2-7	-	TRBV9
TGCGCCAGCAGCTTGGGGGGGACTCCACGGAATGAGCAGTTCTTC	CASSLGGTPRNEQFF	-	TRBJ2-1	-	TRBV5-1
TGTGCCAGCAGCGTAGGACAGGAACGCATTTCACCCCTCCACTTT	CASSVGQERISPLHF	-	TRBJ1-6	-	TRBV9
TGTGCCAGCTCAGGGTGGGGACAGGGAATCAATGAGCAGTTCTTC	CASSGWGQGINEQFF	TRBD1	TRBJ2-1	-	TRBV9